Detailed here is one T cell receptor (beta chain). The antigen is not known. The data stem from a study of cytomegalovirus exposure and HLA in healthy donors. Germline lookup yields CDR1 WNHNN and CDR2 SYGVQD (reference sequence). This CDR3 is 13 amino acids long. Trimming shortened V by 6 bases and J by 3 bases, and 12 bases separated the two germline ends. Study-level points and caveats: Relative to equally common others, HLA-associated TCR beta chains showed greater clonal expansion in a later analysis.

It was with 60 Vbeta and 13 Jbeta primers that the PCR ran. Libraries were prepared by immunoSEQ multiplex PCR; TCRdb keeps only in-frame clonotypes and omits some of them. The repertoire holds over 95,000 clones, with roughly 69% as singletons. J is TRBJ2-7 and V is TRBV10-1, with D hard to call. This receptor was identified in a human donor in good health. The sequencing input was PBMCs. The CDR3 spells CASSRGAFYEQYF. The CDR3 nucleotides are TGCGCCAGCAGCCGAGGAGCATTCTACGAGCAGTACTTC.